Following are 29 T cell receptor beta chains from one sample sequenced in a study of shared clonotypes between healthy human individuals. CD45RO-negative CD8 cells positively selected for CCR7 made up the naive population, which excluded terminally differentiated effector memory CD45RA+ cells. The protocol was immunoSEQ multiplex PCR, while the TCRdb copy is restricted to in-frame clones and leaves out a portion. The data hold about 820,000 clones, with around 92% observed a single time. Sequences were obtained from naive CD8+ T cells sorted from blood. All receptors come from a man aged 30 to 39 in good health.

The V gene is TRBV5-1, the J gene TRBJ2-7; a weak D match, TRBD2 (6 bases). Trimming shortened V by 2 bases and J by 0 bases, and 12 bases separated the two germline ends. Germline V gene data show CDR1 as SGHRS and CDR2 as YFSETQ. This CDR3 is built from 15 residues. The CDR3 protein is CASSLLGRSSYEQYF. The CDR3 bases are TGCGCCAGCAGCTTATTGGGGAGGAGCTCCTACGAGCAGTACTTC. The full variable domain, rest sourced from reference TRBV5-1 and TRBJ2-7, is KAGVTQTPRYLIKTRGQQVTLSCSPISGHRSVSWYQQTPGQGLQFLFEYFSETQRNKGNFPGRFSGRQFSNSRSEMNVSTLELGDSALYLCASSLLGRSSYEQYFGPGTRLTVT.

This chain's CDR3 is CASSQEETGGNQPQHF. As DNA, the CDR3 is TGCGCCAGCAGCCAAGAAGAGACAGGGGGCAATCAGCCCCAGCATTTT. The chain joins TRBV4-1 to TRBJ1-5, with TRBD1 matching 8 bases. The trim removed 0 bases at V and 2 bases at J, leaving 3 bases unmatched. This CDR3 has 16 amino acids. The germline V gene encodes CDR1 MGHRA and CDR2 YSYEKL.

As DNA, the CDR3 is TGTGCCAGCAGCTTTTCTGGAAATGAGCAGTTCTTC. This encodes CASSFSGNEQFF. The chain is built from TRBV11-2 and TRBJ2-1; D is unclear. The CDR3 has 12 residues. Germline assignment: CDR1 SGHAT and CDR2 FQNNGV. Trimming pared 3 bases from V and 7 bases from J, leaving 7 bases between. The variable domain in full, completed from reference TRBV11-2 and TRBJ2-1, reads EAGVAQSPRYKIIEKRQSVAFWCNPISGHATLYWYQQILGQGPKLLIQFQNNGVVDDSQLPKDRFSAERLKGVDSTLKIQPAKLEDSAVYLCASSFSGNEQFFGPGTRLTVL.

The chain is built from TRBV9 and TRBJ2-1; 10 bases agree with TRBD2. CDR1 and CDR2 from the germline V gene are SGDLS and YYNGEE. This CDR3 comprises 15 residues. Trimming removed 1 base from V and 6 bases from J; junction bases left unmatched: 4. Here the CDR3 DNA reads TGTGCCAGCAGCGTATTCAGCGGGAGGGGCAATGAGCAGTTCTTC. This gives the protein CASSVFSGRGNEQFF.

J is TRBJ2-7 and V is TRBV27, with a tentative D call TRBD1 (5 bases). In germline, CDR1 is MNHEY, CDR2 SMNVEV (reference sequence). Trimming took off 8 bases at V and 7 bases at J, with 21 bases between the two ends. This CDR3 is built from 14 residues. Here the CDR3 DNA reads TGTGCCAGCTCGTTTGGGGCAGGGTCCCGGGAGCAGTACTTC. Translation: CASSFGAGSREQYF.

The genes are TRBV11-2 and TRBJ2-7, with 7 positions matching TRBD1. Germline CDR1 is SGHAT and CDR2 is FQNNGV. The CDR3 is made up of 15 amino acids. Unmatched junction bases numbered 7, after V lost 3 bases and J lost 2 bases. CDR3 in DNA: TGTGCCAGCAGCTTGACAGGGATAGGGGCCTACGAGCAGTACTTC. Amino acid sequence: CASSLTGIGAYEQYF.

CDR3 in amino acids: CSVEDLTGTGDYEQYF. CDR3 nucleotide sequence: TGCAGCGTTGAAGATCTGACCGGGACAGGGGACTACGAGCAGTACTTC. V gene TRBV29-1 combines with J gene TRBJ2-7, with 10 bases lining up with TRBD1. The germline V gene encodes CDR1 SQVTM and CDR2 ANQGSEA. J lost 3 bases, V lost 0 bases, and 8 bases had no gene match. CDR3 length: 16 residues.

The chain couples TRBV4-1 to TRBJ2-7; D possibly corresponds to TRBD2 (6 bases). The CDR3 contains 15 residues. Germline-derived CDR1 and CDR2 are MGHRA and YSYEKL. V lost 1 base and J 3 bases, leaving 13 bases between the germline ends. DNA of the CDR3: TGCGCCAGCAGCCAAGCCTCTAGCGAGAACTACGAGCAGTACTTC. As protein: CASSQASSENYEQYF.

V is TRBV5-4 and J is TRBJ2-5; 11 nucleotides align to TRBD2. This CDR3 region has 15 residues. Germline loops: CDR1 SGHNT, CDR2 YYREEE (reference sequence). V shed 4 bases, J shed 5 bases, and the junction held 7 bases outside the gene matches. The chain's CDR3 is CASSVVAGGPETQYF. CDR3 coding DNA: TGTGCCAGCAGCGTCGTAGCGGGAGGGCCGGAGACCCAGTACTTC.

This clone was detected only a few times. At the DNA level, this CDR3 is encoded by other sequences in the same sample as well. The genes are TRBV7-9 and TRBJ2-7; weak D call: TRBD1 (6 bases). Trimming cost V 5 bases and J 0 bases, with 11 bases left between them. Germline CDR1 SEHNR, CDR2 FQNEAQ (reference sequence). CDR3 size: 14 residues. The CDR3 loop reads CASSPRDTSYEQYF. The CDR3, as DNA: TGTGCCAGCAGCCCTCGGGACACCTCCTACGAGCAGTACTTC.

V gene TRBV10-3 combines with J gene TRBJ2-2; possibly TRBD1 for D (6 bases). CDR1 ENHRY and CDR2 SYGVKD come from the germline V gene. The CDR3 is 15 residues long. Trimming cost V 4 bases and J 3 bases, with 12 bases left between them. CDR3 nucleotides: TGTGCCATCAGTGGATACAGGGATGACACCGGGGAGCTGTTTTTT. Protein product: CAISGYRDDTGELFF.

Note on this clone: The sample holds other DNA sequences that translate to the same CDR3. The V and J genes are TRBV11-2 and TRBJ1-1; D might be TRBD1 (5 bases). Trimming left V 0 bases short and J 0 bases short, with 8 bases between. This CDR3 spans 15 amino acids. Per germline, CDR1 SGHAT and CDR2 FQNNGV. CDR3 region: CASSLEGGVNTEAFF. CDR3 DNA: TGTGCCAGCAGCTTAGAGGGGGGAGTGAACACTGAAGCTTTCTTT.

About this clone: Different DNA sequences within this sample yield the same CDR3. CDR3 nucleotides: TGTGCCAGCAGTTTGGGGGGCACCTACGAGCAGTACTTC. It specifies CASSLGGTYEQYF. The chain employs TRBV27 and TRBJ2-7; either TRBD1 or TRBD2 may supply D (6 bases each). CDR3 length equals 13 residues. The V end was cut by 3 bases, the J end by 2 bases, with 8 bases between. Germline V gives CDR1 MNHEY, CDR2 SMNVEV (reference sequence).

This clone was observed once. The chain has TRBV30 and TRBJ2-1, with 9 positions matching TRBD2. CDR1 and CDR2 (germline): GTSNPN, SVGIG (reference sequence). This CDR3 has 15 amino acids. V shed 4 bases, J shed 3 bases, and the junction held 7 bases outside the gene matches. CDR3: CAWKRLAGLYNEQFF. The CDR3 region has the DNA TGTGCCTGGAAACGGCTAGCGGGACTCTACAATGAGCAGTTCTTC. Together with reference TRBV30 and TRBJ2-1, the CDR3 gives the full variable domain: SQTIHQWPATLVQPVGSPLSLECTVEGTSNPNLYWYRQAAGRGLQLLFYSVGIGQISSEVPQNLSASRPQDRQFILSSKKLLLSDSGFYLCAWKRLAGLYNEQFFGPGTRLTVL.

This chain joins TRBV19 and TRBJ2-1, with D perhaps assigned TRBD1 or TRBD2 (5 bases each). The CDR3 loop spans 16 amino acids. Looked up from germline, CDR1 is LNHDA and CDR2 is SQIVND (reference sequence). V dropped 3 bases and J dropped 4 bases, with 16 bases sitting between them. The CDR3 region has the DNA TGTGCCAGTAGTATTGAGGGGAACGAGAGGTACAATGAGCAGTTCTTC. Residues: CASSIEGNERYNEQFF.

This chain links TRBV4-1 with TRBJ2-2, with a possible D match to TRBD2 (6 bases). Trimming stripped 4 bases from V and 7 bases from J, with 10 bases between. Germline V CDR1 and CDR2: MGHRA, YSYEKL. CDR3 length: 13 residues. The CDR3: CASSRKTSGELFF. As DNA, the CDR3 is TGCGCCAGCAGCCGAAAGACTAGCGGGGAGCTGTTTTTT.

This clone was counted between two and nine times. The chain couples TRBV10-1 to TRBJ2-7; the match to TRBD1 covers 7 bases. V lost 2 bases and J lost 2; bases outside the gene matches: 6. CDR1 is WNHNN, CDR2 SYGVQD, per germline (reference sequence). This CDR3 has 15 residues. CDR3 bases: TGCGCCAGCAGTGAGATGCGGACAGGTCCCTACGAGCAGTACTTC. Amino acids: CASSEMRTGPYEQYF.

The chain employs TRBV27 and TRBJ2-1; no firm D call. This CDR3 spans 14 amino acids. Germline lookup yields CDR1 MNHEY and CDR2 SMNVEV (reference sequence). The ends were cut back, 0 bases at V and 8 bases at J, with 11 bases in the middle. The CDR3 coding sequence is TGTGCCAGCAGTTTATCGAGGCCTAACCATGAGCAGTTCTTC. Translating it yields CASSLSRPNHEQFF.

This clone came up once. The chain uses TRBV20-1 and TRBJ2-1; D uncertain. The V end lost 0 bases, the J end lost 9 bases, and 6 bases lay between the germline ends. The CDR3 is made up of 11 amino acids. CDR1 and CDR2 from the germline V gene are DFQATT and SNEGSKA (reference sequence). The CDR3 sequence: CSARDFSEQFF. The CDR3, as DNA: TGCAGTGCTAGAGATTTTAGTGAGCAGTTCTTC.

The chain carries TRBV28 and TRBJ1-5; D gene unclear. V shed 4 bases and J shed 6 bases, with 16 bases lying between them. The CDR3 has 15 residues. Germline loops: CDR1 MDHEN, CDR2 SYDVKM. CDR3 protein: CASSSPASGVQPQHF. DNA of the CDR3: TGTGCCAGCAGTTCCCCCGCTTCGGGTGTTCAGCCCCAGCATTTT.

This chain joins TRBV29-1 and TRBJ1-2; D is undetermined. This CDR3 has 11 amino acids. V was shortened by 2 bases and J by 7 bases, with 8 bases between the two germline ends. CDR1 is SQVTM, CDR2 ANQGSEA, per germline. CDR3 sequence: CSVEFRLGYTF. In nucleotides, the CDR3 is TGCAGCGTTGAATTCAGGCTTGGCTACACCTTC.

This clone was seen once. One end of the junction does not line up with germline, which may come from a read error. The genes are TRBV5-1 and TRBJ2-1; D is possibly TRBD2 (5 bases). Looked up from germline, CDR1 is SGHRS and CDR2 is YFSETQ. This CDR3 spans 16 amino acids. The CDR3 here is CASSPPPGDYYNKQFF. The CDR3 bases are TGCGCCAGCAGCCCACCACCGGGCGACTACTACAATAAGCAGTTCTTC.

In this sample, this clone turned up once. The V call is TRBV6-1, the J call TRBJ1-1; D is unclear. Trimming left V 0 bases short and J 0 bases short, with 5 bases between. This CDR3 comprises 14 residues. Looked up from germline, CDR1 is MNHNS and CDR2 is SASEGT. CDR3: CASSEAQMNTEAFF. DNA of the CDR3: TGTGCCAGCAGTGAAGCTCAGATGAACACTGAAGCTTTCTTT.

This sequence joins TRBV28 and TRBJ1-2, with 9 bases identical to TRBD1. V gave up 4 bases and J gave up 3 bases; unmatched junction bases: 3. The germline gives CDR1 MDHEN, CDR2 SYDVKM. The CDR3 runs to 14 residues. The CDR3 DNA is TGTGCCAGCAGTTCGACAGGGGGTTACTATGGCTACACCTTC. Protein: CASSSTGGYYGYTF.

This chain links TRBV11-2 with TRBJ1-1, with D perhaps matching TRBD1 (5 bases). This CDR3 comprises 17 residues. Trimming stripped 1 base from V and 0 bases from J, with 15 bases between. CDR1 is SGHAT, CDR2 FQNNGV, per germline. In nucleotides, the CDR3 is TGTGCCAGCAGCTTAGTGTGGAACAGGCGAATGAACACTGAAGCTTTCTTT. Its protein is CASSLVWNRRMNTEAFF.

This chain uses TRBV4-1 with TRBJ2-1; no clear D. V shed 4 bases and J shed 5 bases, with 9 bases lying between them. Germline-derived CDR1 and CDR2 are MGHRA and YSYEKL. This CDR3 spans 13 amino acids. For the CDR3, the DNA is TGCGCCAGCAGCCCGGACGGACACAATGAGCAGTTCTTC. Its protein product is CASSPDGHNEQFF.

This CDR3 reads CASSPGLAGPYEQYF. The CDR3 DNA follows: TGTGCCAGTAGTCCCGGACTAGCGGGGCCATACGAGCAGTACTTC. The chain links TRBV19 to TRBJ2-7, with 12 bases lining up with TRBD2. This CDR3 has 15 residues. V gave up 5 bases and J gave up 4 bases; unmatched junction bases: 6. CDR1 is LNHDA, CDR2 SQIVND, per germline (reference sequence).

The J gene is TRBJ1-1, the V gene TRBV7-6, with D perhaps TRBD1 (5 bases). Trimming took off 2 bases at V and 2 bases at J, with 9 bases between the two ends. Looked up from germline, CDR1 is SGHVS and CDR2 is FNYEAQ. The CDR3 has 14 residues. In nucleotides, the CDR3 is TGTGCCAGCAGCTTACAGGGAGCTAACACTGAAGCTTTCTTT. It encodes CASSLQGANTEAFF.

This chain joins TRBV10-1 and TRBJ2-3; D is unclear. Germline loops: CDR1 WNHNN, CDR2 SYGVQD (reference sequence). V lost 10 bases and J lost 1, with 12 bases in between. CDR3 size: 13 residues. The CDR3 spells CATQGPGTDTQYF. As DNA, the CDR3 is TGCGCCACCCAAGGACCGGGCACAGATACGCAGTATTTT.